The sequence of this T cell receptor beta chain was determined in a study of shared clonotypes between healthy human individuals. Genomic DNA of every subset was divided equally among multiple immunoSEQ plates. Profiling relied on immunoSEQ multiplex PCR, and the TCRdb table lists in-frame clones only, not all of them. The table has 2 million to 2.5 million clones, roughly 90% seen once. Study conclusions and caveats: Memory subsets had estimated richness that was generally smaller than that of naive subsets.

Per germline, CDR1 SNHLY and CDR2 FYNNEI. Deletions cut 1 base from V and 6 bases from J, with 7 bases between. This CDR3 region has 13 residues. Concerning this clone itself: What it binds is not known.

Sequenced: naive CD4+ T cells from PBMCs. Subset specified: CD45RA+ positively selected. This receptor was obtained from a man aged 18 to 30 in good health. Some clones in this sample may be carry-over from other donors' samples. This rearrangement joins TRBV2 to TRBJ2-1; unclear D gene. The CDR3: CASSEGEFNEQFF. CDR3 nucleotide sequence: TGTGCCAGCAGTGAAGGAGAGTTCAATGAGCAGTTCTTC.